Described below is a single T cell receptor beta chain sequence and its context. The CDR3 sequence is 12 residues long. CDR1 MNHEY and CDR2 SMNVEV come from the germline V gene (reference sequence). V gave up 5 bases and J gave up 3 bases, with 8 bases separating them. Methods used by the authors: Reference gene primer amplification gave estimated nucleated cell counts. Using immunoSEQ multiplex PCR, the repertoire was profiled, and TCRdb retains in-frame clones only, with some absent. V, J and clone size are taken as reported in that table, and D and trimming were inferred from the DNA itself. The sample yields around 74,000 clones, over 85% seen once. These data originate in a study of blood T cell repertoires in COVID-19. Turning to the study itself: There were acute and convalescent COVID-19 samples, and they came from the United States, Italy and Spain. Nucleic acid was either cDNA or gDNA, and it came from T cells, B-cell-depleted T cells, or PBMCs.

This clonotype originated in a woman older than 75 with active or convalescent COVID-19. This chain uses TRBV27 with TRBJ2-7; D is possibly TRBD1 (6 bases). Sequenced input: peripheral blood. The CDR3, as DNA: TGTGCCAGCAGTCCGACAGGCTACGAGCAGTACTTC. It yields the protein CASSPTGYEQYF.